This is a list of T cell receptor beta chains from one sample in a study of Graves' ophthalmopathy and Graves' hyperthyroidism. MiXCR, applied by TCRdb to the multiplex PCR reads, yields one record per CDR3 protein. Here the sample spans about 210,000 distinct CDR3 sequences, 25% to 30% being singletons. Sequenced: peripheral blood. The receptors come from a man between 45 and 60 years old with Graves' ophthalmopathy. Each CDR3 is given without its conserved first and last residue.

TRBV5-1	ASSRVQGYGYT
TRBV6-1	ASSSTQGRQPQH
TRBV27	ASSPSGDRGDEQY
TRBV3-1	ASSQDGTQHEQY
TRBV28	ASRAHRDITGELF
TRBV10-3	AISELQGSAGELF
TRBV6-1	ASSARQGNRGYT
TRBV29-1	SVDKRGTDTQY
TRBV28	ASKGQRQSEAF
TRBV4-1	ASSQEPLRSAYEQY
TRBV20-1	SAFSGSLTYEQY
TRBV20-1	SARGPEQGNGGYT
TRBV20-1	SARGLEETQY
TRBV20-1	SAGITGGDQPQH
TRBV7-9	ASSPGTDDLETQY
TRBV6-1	ATQLDHQPQH
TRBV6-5	ASSYWAGGSYEQY
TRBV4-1	ASSQAGSSSYEQY
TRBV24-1	ATSAGVSNQPQH
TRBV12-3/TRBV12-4	ASSSPSGLAYEQY
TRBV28	ASSPRGTGIYEQY
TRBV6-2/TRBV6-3	ASRAGTGLLETQY
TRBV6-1	ASARLGSNQPQH
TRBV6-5	ASRSTGDNQPQH
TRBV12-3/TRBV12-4	ASSSGEGYGYT
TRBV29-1	SVVSGADLRSYT
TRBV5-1	ASSLGGIQY
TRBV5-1	ASSSSPAGTYEQY
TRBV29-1	SVGTGGSGEQY
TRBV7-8	ASSLADSPGVPQH
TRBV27	ASSAPGGTGGTQY
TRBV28	ASSANGFETQY
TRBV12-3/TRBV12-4	ASSRDKNTEAF
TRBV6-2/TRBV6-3	ASSYGSGGGTEAF
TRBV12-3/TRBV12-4	ASSRSGMNTGELF
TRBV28	ATRSGNSPLH
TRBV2	ASRDSWDSLNTEAF
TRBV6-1	ASSERTGNTYEQY
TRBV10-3	AISPRSRELYEQY
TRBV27	ASSDPWKQY
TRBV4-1	ASSQPTSGSYEQY
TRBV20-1	SARGLAGAMETQY
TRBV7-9	ASSPKGSGNTEAF
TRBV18	ASSRQGFNYEQY
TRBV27	ASSSVTSAETQY
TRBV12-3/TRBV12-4	ASRLDMTGAGANVLT
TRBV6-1	ASSTKETSGNTIY
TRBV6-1	ASSQPVTDNSPLH